This paragraph reports one TCR beta chain. The antigen is undetermined. Clones were sequenced by immunoSEQ multiplex PCR, and TCRdb holds only the in-frame ones, with some missing. The sample shows 65,000 to 85,000 clones, around nine tenths of them seen only once. V lost 5 bases and J 9 bases, leaving 14 bases between the germline ends. The CDR3 sequence is 14 residues long. Germline CDR1 PRHDT, CDR2 FYEKMQ (reference sequence). The data belong to a study of a mutant IDH1 vaccine in newly diagnosed glioma. Documented time point: week 35, safety follow-up. Alongside topical imiquimod, each dose of vaccine comprised 300 ug of mutant IDH1 20-mer peptide. The patients were given eight vaccinations, one each in weeks 1, 3, 5, 7, 11, 15, 19 and 23. There were new WHO grade 3 or 4 astrocytomas in the donors, and these were IDH1-mutant and ATRX-lost.

This sequence was found in a man in his thirties or forties with glioma. Sequencing was performed on PBMCs, taken from a glioma patient whose treatment included an IDH1 peptide vaccine. The genes are TRBV13 and TRBJ1-6; D is unclear. CDR3 region: CASSHREWVSPLHF. The CDR3 nucleotides are TGTGCCAGCAGCCATCGGGAGTGGGTTTCACCCCTCCACTTT.